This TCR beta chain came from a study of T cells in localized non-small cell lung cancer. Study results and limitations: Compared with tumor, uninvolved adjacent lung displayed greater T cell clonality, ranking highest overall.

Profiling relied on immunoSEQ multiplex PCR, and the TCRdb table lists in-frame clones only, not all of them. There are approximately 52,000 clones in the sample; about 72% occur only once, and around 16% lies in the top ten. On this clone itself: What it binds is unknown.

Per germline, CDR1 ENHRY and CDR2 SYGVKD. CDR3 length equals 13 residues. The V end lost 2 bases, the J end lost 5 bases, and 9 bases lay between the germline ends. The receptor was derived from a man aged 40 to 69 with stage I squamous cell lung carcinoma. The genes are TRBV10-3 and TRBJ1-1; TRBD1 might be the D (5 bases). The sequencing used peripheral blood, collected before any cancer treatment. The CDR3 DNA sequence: TGTGCCATCAGTGAGAGGCAGGGTACTGAAGCTTTCTTT. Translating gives CAISERQGTEAFF.